This is a list of T cell receptor beta chains from one sample in a study of identical twins. Each CDR3 protein is one row after TCRdb ran MiXCR on the 5' RACE reads. The top ten hold 0.95% to 1% of the sample, which has 500,000 or so distinct CDR3 sequences, over 11% seen once. The sample was also linked to a second study, of yellow fever vaccine responses in identical twins.

Sequencing was performed on CD4+ T cells sorted from blood. Receptors originate from a young woman in good health. Both conserved end residues are part of each CDR3. The order of the fields is J gene, V gene, D gene, clone size, CDR3 DNA, CDR3 protein. D genes are given only for firm matches. Clone sizes are given selectively: once, few, many, or a class where the clone is expanded.

TRBJ2-3	TRBV9	NA	few	TGTGCCAGCAGCGAGGGATCTAGCACAGATACGCAGTATTTT	CASSEGSSTDTQYF
TRBJ2-7	TRBV2	NA	NA	TGTGCCAGCAGTGAGATCAAGGGGATGAGTTACGAGCAGTACTTC	CASSEIKGMSYEQYF
TRBJ1-5	TRBV21-1	NA	NA	TGTGCCAGCAGCCCCAGGGACAGGGATAGCAATCAGCCCCAGCATTTT	CASSPRDRDSNQPQHF
TRBJ2-1	TRBV7-9	TRBD1	NA	TGTGCCAGCAGCTTAGGCGCCGGGACAGGATACTACAATGAGCAGTTCTTC	CASSLGAGTGYYNEQFF
TRBJ2-7	TRBV3-1	NA	NA	TGTGCCAGCAGCCAAGATCGCGGGATCACCTACGAGCAGTACTTC	CASSQDRGITYEQYF
TRBJ2-1	TRBV4-3	TRBD2	NA	TGCGCCAGCAGCCATAGACTAGCGGGAGCGATCGGCAATGAGCAGTTCTTC	CASSHRLAGAIGNEQFF
TRBJ2-5	TRBV6-1	TRBD1	NA	TGTGCCAGCATTCAGGGACAGTTAAGAACGACCCAGTACTTC	CASIQGQLRTTQYF
TRBJ1-2	TRBV12-3/TRBV12-4	NA	NA	TGTGCCAGCAGCCCAGTCAGGTTGAATGGCTACACCTTC	CASSPVRLNGYTF
TRBJ2-3	TRBV12-3/TRBV12-4	NA	few	TGTGCCAGCAGTAATATGGGCGGAGATACGCAGTATTTT	CASSNMGGDTQYF
TRBJ2-2	TRBV7-9	NA	NA	TGTGCCAGCCCCCATGACACCGGGGAGCTGTTTTTT	CASPHDTGELFF
TRBJ2-2	TRBV12-3/TRBV12-4	NA	many	TGTGCCAGCACCCACCCCAGGAGGGGGCACACCGGGGAGCTGTTTTTT	CASTHPRRGHTGELFF